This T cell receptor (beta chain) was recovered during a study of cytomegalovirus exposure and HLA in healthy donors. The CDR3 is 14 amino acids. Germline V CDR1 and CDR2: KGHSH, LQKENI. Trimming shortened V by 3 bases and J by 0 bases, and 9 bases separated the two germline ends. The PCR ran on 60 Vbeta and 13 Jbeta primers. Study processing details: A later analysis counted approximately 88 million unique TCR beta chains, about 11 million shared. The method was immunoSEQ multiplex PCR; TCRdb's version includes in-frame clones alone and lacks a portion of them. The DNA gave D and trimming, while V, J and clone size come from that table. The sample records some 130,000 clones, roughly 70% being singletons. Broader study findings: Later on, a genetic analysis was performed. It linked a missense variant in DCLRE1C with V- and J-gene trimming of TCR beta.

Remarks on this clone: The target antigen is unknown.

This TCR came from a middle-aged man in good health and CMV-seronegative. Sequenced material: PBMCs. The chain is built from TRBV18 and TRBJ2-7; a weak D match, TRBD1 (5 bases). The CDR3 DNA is TGTGCCAGCTCACCGGGGCGCGGCTCCTACGAGCAGTACTTC. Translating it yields CASSPGRGSYEQYF.